The 3 T cell receptor beta chains below all came from one sample that was sequenced in a study of blood T cells in healthy people across ages. For the second PCR, which ran for 7 to 11 cycles, a sample-barcoded 5' primer and a J-beta primer mix were used. One entry per CDR3 protein results from TCRdb running MiXCR on the 5' RACE reads. Among roughly 680,000 distinct CDR3 sequences, roughly half were seen once, and the ten largest hold roughly 12%. Sequencing was carried out using blood. The receptors originated from an elderly woman in good health.

This clonotype was counted at least ten times. The chain's CDR3 is CATSDPGTSGRKGTQYF. CDR3 in DNA: TGTGCCACCAGTGATCCCGGGACTAGCGGGAGGAAGGGGACCCAGTACTTC. V is TRBV24-1 and J is TRBJ2-7, with TRBD2 matching over 15 bases. The J call could be wrong; TRBJ2-5 is a better fit for the DNA end. This CDR3 spans 17 amino acids. The germline CDR1 and CDR2 sequences are KGHDR and SFDVKD.

The table lists this clonotype with a few counts. This chain links TRBV28 with TRBJ2-5, with D hard to call. Germline CDR1 reads MDHEN; CDR2 reads SYDVKM. This CDR3 comprises 12 residues. V shed 4 bases and J shed 4 bases, with 7 bases lying between them. The CDR3 coding sequence is TGTGCCAGCAGTTCCCCCTCAGAGACCCAGTACTTC. The encoded protein is CASSSPSETQYF. Based on the CDR3 plus reference TRBV28 and TRBJ2-5, the full variable domain is DVKVTQSSRYLVKRTGEKVFLECVQDMDHENMFWYRQDPGLGLRLIYFSYDVKMKEKGDIPEGYSVSREKKERFSLILESASTNQTSMYLCASSSPSETQYFGPGTRLLVL.

This clonotype was seen many times. The rearrangement joins TRBV14 to TRBJ2-7, with D possibly TRBD2 on 7 matching bases. Per the germline V gene, CDR1 is SGHDN and CDR2 is FVKESK. Trimming stripped 2 bases from V and 3 bases from J, with 14 bases between. The CDR3 is 15 residues long. CDR3 sequence: CASSQSGGGSYEQYF. CDR3 DNA sequence: TGTGCCAGCAGCCAATCGGGCGGGGGCAGCTACGAGCAGTACTTC.